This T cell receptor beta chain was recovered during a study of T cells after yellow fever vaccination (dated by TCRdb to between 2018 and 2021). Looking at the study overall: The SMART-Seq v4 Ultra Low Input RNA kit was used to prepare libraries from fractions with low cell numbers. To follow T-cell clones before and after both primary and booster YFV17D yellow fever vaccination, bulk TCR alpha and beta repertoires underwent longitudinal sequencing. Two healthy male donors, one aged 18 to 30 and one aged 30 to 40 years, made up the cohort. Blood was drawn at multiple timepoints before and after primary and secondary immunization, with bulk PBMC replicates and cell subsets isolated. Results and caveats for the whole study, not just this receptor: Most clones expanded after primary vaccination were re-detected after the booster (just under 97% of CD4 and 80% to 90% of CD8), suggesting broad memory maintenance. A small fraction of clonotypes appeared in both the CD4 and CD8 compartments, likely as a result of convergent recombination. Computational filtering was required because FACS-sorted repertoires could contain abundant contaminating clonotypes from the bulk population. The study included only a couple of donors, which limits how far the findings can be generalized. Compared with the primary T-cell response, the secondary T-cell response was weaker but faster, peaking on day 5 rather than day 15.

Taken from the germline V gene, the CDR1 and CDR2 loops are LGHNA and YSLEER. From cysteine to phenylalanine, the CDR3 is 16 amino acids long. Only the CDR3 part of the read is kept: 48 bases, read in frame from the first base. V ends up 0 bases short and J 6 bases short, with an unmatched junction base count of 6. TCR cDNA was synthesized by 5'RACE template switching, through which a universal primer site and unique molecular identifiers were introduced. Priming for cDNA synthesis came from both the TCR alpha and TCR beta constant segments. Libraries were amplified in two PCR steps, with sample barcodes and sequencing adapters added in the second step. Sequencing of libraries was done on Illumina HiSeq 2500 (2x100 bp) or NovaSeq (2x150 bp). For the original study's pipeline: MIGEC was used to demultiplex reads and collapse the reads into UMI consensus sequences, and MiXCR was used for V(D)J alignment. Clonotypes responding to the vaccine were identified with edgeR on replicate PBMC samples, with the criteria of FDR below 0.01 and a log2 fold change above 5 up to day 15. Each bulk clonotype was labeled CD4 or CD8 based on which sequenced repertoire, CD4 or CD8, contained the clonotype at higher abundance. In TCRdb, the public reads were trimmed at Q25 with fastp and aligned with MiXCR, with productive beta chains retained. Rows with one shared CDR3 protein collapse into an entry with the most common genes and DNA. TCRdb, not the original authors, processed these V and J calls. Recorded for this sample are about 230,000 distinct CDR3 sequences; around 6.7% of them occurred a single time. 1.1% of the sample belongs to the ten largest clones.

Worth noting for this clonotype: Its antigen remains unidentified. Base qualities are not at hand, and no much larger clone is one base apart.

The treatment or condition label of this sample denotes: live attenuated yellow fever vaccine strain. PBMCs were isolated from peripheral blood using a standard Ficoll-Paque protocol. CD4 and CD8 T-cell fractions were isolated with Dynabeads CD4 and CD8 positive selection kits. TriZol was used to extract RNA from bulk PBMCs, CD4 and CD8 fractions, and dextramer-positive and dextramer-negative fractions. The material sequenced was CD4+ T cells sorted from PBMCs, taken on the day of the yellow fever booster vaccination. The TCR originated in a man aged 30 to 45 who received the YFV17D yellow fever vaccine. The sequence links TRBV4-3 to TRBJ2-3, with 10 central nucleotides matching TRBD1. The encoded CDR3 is CASSQDPTGGRDTQYF. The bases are TGCGCCAGCAGCCAAGATCCGACAGGGGGCAGGGATACGCAGTATTTT.